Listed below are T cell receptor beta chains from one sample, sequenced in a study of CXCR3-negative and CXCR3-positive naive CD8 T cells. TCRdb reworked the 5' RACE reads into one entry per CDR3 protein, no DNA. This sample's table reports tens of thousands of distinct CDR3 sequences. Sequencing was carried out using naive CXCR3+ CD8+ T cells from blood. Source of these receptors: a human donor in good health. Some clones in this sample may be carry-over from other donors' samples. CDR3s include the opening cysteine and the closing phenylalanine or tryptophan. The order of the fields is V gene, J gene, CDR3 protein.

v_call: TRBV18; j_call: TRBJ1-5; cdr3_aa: CASSPGQGSNQPQHF
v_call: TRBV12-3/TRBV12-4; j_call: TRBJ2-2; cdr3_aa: CASRDDSDKNTGELFF
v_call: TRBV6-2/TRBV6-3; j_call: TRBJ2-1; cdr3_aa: CASSYFAGGSNEQFF
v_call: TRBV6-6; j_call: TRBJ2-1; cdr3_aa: CASTPKTSGGRNEQFF
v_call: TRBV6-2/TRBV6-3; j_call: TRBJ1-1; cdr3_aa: CASSSRIKAFF
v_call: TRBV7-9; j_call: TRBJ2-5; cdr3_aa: CASSPTGGLQETQYF
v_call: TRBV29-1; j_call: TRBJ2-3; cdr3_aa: CSVEDWTDTQYF
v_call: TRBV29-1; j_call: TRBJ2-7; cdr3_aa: CSAGRDSPFYEQYF
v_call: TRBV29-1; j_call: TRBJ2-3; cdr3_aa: CSYTSGHSTDTQYF
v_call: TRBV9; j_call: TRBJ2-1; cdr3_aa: CASSGRTSGAYNEQFF
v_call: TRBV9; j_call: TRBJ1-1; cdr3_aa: CASSVDRGTEAFF
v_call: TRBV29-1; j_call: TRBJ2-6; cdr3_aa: CSVAGGPGANVLTF
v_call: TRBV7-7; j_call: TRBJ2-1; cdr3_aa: CASSPTDGHNEQFF
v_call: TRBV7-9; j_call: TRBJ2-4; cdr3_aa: CASSPPVGGASNWYF
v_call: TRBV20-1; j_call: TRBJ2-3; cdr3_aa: CSARDSFGTDTQYF
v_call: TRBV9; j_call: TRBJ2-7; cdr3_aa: CASSAGTSASYEQYF
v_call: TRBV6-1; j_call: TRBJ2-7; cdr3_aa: CASRRQSTYEQYF
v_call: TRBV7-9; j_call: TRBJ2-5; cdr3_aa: CASSSPGPPSTQYF
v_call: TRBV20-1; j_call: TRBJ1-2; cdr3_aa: CSATGAEQTTTPRGLGGYTF
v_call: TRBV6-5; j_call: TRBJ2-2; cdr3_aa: CASSWGTTTGELFF
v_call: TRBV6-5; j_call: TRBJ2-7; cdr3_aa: CASSYDGGTYEQYF
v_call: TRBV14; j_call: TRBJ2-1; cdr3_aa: CASRRISGGLEQFF
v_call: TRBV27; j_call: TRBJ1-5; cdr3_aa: CASSPKDDNQPQHF
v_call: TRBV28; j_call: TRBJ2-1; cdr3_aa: CATLELRSEQFF
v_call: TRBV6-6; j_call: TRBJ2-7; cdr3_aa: CASSYAAGQGGYEQYF
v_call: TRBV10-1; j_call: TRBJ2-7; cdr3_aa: CASAGLAEGEQYF
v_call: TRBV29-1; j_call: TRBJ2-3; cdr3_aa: CSVEVWQEASTDTQYF
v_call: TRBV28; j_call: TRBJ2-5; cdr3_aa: CASSFWRTSGELQETQYF
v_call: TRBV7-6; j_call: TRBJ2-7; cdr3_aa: CASSDGQAYEQYF
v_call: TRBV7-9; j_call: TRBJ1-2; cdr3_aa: CASSPRGFDYGYTF
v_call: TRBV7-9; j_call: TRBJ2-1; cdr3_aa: CASSPGTSGPLDEQFF
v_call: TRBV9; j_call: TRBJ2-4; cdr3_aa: CASSPQAAGGYLLDIQYF
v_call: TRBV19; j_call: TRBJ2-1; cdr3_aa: CASSDNYNEQFF
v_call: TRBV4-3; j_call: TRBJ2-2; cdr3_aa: CASSPRTLNTGELFF
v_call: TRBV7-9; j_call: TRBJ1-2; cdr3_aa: CASSLVGQGALGYTF
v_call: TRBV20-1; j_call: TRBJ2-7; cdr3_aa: CSARGGTNQYEQYF
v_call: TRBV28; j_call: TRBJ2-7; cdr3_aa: CASSQQGGENYEQYF
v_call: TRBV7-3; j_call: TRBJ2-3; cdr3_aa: CASSLIGNSDTQYF
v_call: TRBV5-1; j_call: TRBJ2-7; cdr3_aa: CASSFIGDEQYF
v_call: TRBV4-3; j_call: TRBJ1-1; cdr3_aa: CASSQEGAMNTEAFF
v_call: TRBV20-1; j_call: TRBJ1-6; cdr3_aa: CSAPSGTGDNSPLHF
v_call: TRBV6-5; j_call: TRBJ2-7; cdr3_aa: CASSYMKGTPYEQYF
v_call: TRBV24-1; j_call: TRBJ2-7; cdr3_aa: CATSERGSTYEQYF